The 21 T cell receptor beta chains reported below all come from one sample, sequenced in a study of T cells in Graves' hyperthyroidism and ophthalmopathy. The CDR3 regions of TCR beta were amplified from RNA transcripts. In the first-round RT-PCR of the TCR CDR3, the HTBI primer set was used. TCRdb redid the calling of the multiplex PCR reads with MiXCR, one entry per CDR3 protein. In the table there are hundreds of thousands of distinct CDR3 sequences, nearly 20% of which are singletons. What was sequenced was blood. The receptors were gathered from a man between 40 and 49 years old with Graves' ophthalmopathy.

This clonotype has a count of ten or more. The V and J genes are TRBV28 and TRBJ1-5; tentative D call: TRBD1 (5 bases). The germline CDR1 and CDR2 sequences are MDHEN and SYDVKM. The germline V and J ends were trimmed by 2 bases and 4 bases, with 12 bases remaining between them. The CDR3 is made up of 15 amino acids. The CDR3 DNA reads TGTGCCAGCAGTTTAGCGGGGGGTCCGAATCAGCCCCAGCATTTT. Amino acids: CASSLAGGPNQPQHF.

This clonotype was seen only a few times. The chain combines TRBV28 with TRBJ2-7, with D uncertain. Trimming took 4 bases from V and 2 from J, leaving 18 bases between them. The germline V gene encodes CDR1 MDHEN and CDR2 SYDVKM. The CDR3 is made up of 16 amino acids. CDR3 in amino acids: CASSSAAEGFTYEQYF. Written as DNA, the CDR3 is TGTGCCAGCAGTTCGGCCGCGGAAGGGTTTACCTACGAGCAGTACTTC.

The chain is built from TRBV19 and TRBJ1-5, with TRBD1 as a possible D gene (5 bases). Trimming removed 7 bases from V and 2 bases from J, with 18 bases in between. This CDR3 has 16 residues. Germline V gene sequence: CDR1 LNHDA, CDR2 SQIVND (reference sequence). CDR3 sequence: CASTQESGRGNQPQHF. The DNA for the CDR3 is TGTGCCAGTACCCAAGAGTCGGGCAGGGGCAATCAGCCCCAGCATTTT.

V is TRBV9 and J is TRBJ2-4, with D possibly TRBD1 on 5 matching bases. The V gene's germline CDR1 is SGDLS and CDR2 YYNGEE. This CDR3 comprises 18 residues. Trimming left V 3 bases short and J 7 bases short, with 26 bases between. The CDR3 protein is CASSGRPEEEGVGNIQYF. CDR3 sequence (DNA): TGTGCCAGCAGCGGTAGACCCGAAGAGGAAGGGGTTGGTAACATTCAGTACTTC. Full variable domain (missing parts from reference TRBV9 and TRBJ2-4): DSGVTQTPKHLITATGQRVTLRCSPRSGDLSVYWYQQSLDQGLQFLIQYYNGEERAKGNILERFSAQQFPDLHSELNLSSLELGDSALYFCASSGRPEEEGVGNIQYFGAGTRLSVL.

This clonotype has at least ten counts. The V call is TRBV7-9, the J call TRBJ2-7, with a weak D call TRBD2 (6 bases). The CDR3 extends over 15 amino acids. Trimming left V 1 base short and J 3 bases short, with 13 bases between. CDR1 is SEHNR, CDR2 FQNEAQ, per germline (reference sequence). CDR3 loop: CASSLEAGLGYEQYF. In nucleotides, the CDR3 is TGTGCCAGCAGCTTAGAGGCGGGGCTAGGCTACGAGCAGTACTTC.

This clonotype was picked up a small number of times. The rearrangement links TRBV20-1 to TRBJ2-5, with TRBD2 matching over 8 bases. The CDR3 totals 15 residues. V was pared by 0 bases and J by 3 bases, with 6 bases of the junction left unmatched. Germline CDR1 reads DFQATT; CDR2 reads SNEGSKA (reference sequence). This chain's CDR3 is CSARDLAGREETQYF. CDR3 DNA sequence: TGCAGTGCTAGAGATTTAGCGGGGAGGGAAGAGACCCAGTACTTC.

About this clonotype itself: Its ends do not fully match the called genes, so a read error is possible. The J gene is TRBJ2-7, the V gene TRBV11-2, with no clear D. The CDR3 totals 15 residues. From germline, CDR1 is SGHAT and CDR2 FQNNGV. The CDR3: CASSVDARPAYEQYF. The CDR3 bases are TGTGCCAGCAGCGTAGACGCCAGGCCAGCCTACGAGCAGTACTTC.

This clonotype occurred once. The chain employs TRBV20-1 and TRBJ2-5, with D possibly being TRBD2 (6 bases). Trimming removed 3 bases at V and 0 bases at J, with 11 bases between. From germline, CDR1 is DFQATT and CDR2 SNEGSKA (reference sequence). The CDR3 totals 14 residues. CDR3 nucleotide sequence: TGCAGTGCTAGGAGGGGCGGGAACCAAGAGACCCAGTACTTC. It encodes CSARRGGNQETQYF.

This clonotype was counted only a few times. The gene calls are TRBV11-2 and TRBJ1-1; possibly TRBD1 for D (6 bases). CDR3 length: 14 amino acids. Germline-derived CDR1 and CDR2 are SGHAT and FQNNGV. Trimming removed 5 bases at V and 5 bases at J, with 15 bases between. CDR3 protein: CASSLGGRRTEAFF. CDR3 coding DNA: TGTGCCAGCAGCCTAGGGGGTAGGCGGACTGAAGCTTTCTTT.

This clonotype was detected a few times. This sequence joins TRBV29-1 and TRBJ1-3, with D unclear. Germline V gene lookup returns CDR1 SQVTM and CDR2 ANQGSEA. The CDR3 is made up of 12 amino acids. Trimming took 6 bases from V and 8 from J, leaving 14 bases between them. CDR3 in DNA: TGCAGCGTCCGGGTAGGATCGGACACCATATATTTT. Its protein product is CSVRVGSDTIYF.

This clonotype has only a few counts. J is TRBJ2-2 and V is TRBV9; a possible D gene is TRBD2 (5 bases). Looked up from germline, CDR1 is SGDLS and CDR2 is YYNGEE. Trimming pared 0 bases from V and 2 bases from J, leaving 11 bases between. The CDR3 is made up of 16 amino acids. The CDR3, as DNA: TGTGCCAGCAGCGTAGAGGCAGGAGGAAACACCGGGGAGCTGTTTTTT. Residues: CASSVEAGGNTGELFF.

The V gene is TRBV5-1, the J gene TRBJ2-1, with a possible D match to TRBD1 (6 bases). Trimming took off 0 bases at V and 10 bases at J, with 17 bases between the two ends. Germline lookup yields CDR1 SGHRS and CDR2 YFSETQ. The CDR3 totals 15 residues. CDR3 loop: CASSLEDRSWDEQFF. As DNA, the CDR3 is TGCGCCAGCAGCTTGGAAGACAGGTCGTGGGACGAGCAGTTCTTC.

This clonotype was detected ten times or more. The chain uses TRBV10-3 and TRBJ2-3; 9 nucleotides line up with TRBD2. Germline values: CDR1 ENHRY, CDR2 SYGVKD. With V trimmed by 4 bases and J by 0 bases, 5 bases remained unmatched. The CDR3 covers 16 residues. In nucleotides, the CDR3 is TGTGCCATCAGTGGCGGGAGGGCCGGTAGCACAGATACGCAGTATTTT. Amino acid sequence: CAISGGRAGSTDTQYF.

This clonotype was counted ten times or more. J is TRBJ2-2 and V is TRBV7-2; either TRBD1 or TRBD2 may fit D (7 bases each). Germline-derived CDR1 and CDR2 are SGHTA and FQGNSA. Trimming removed 3 bases from V and 2 bases from J, with 22 bases in between. The CDR3 totals 19 residues. The CDR3 is CASSLVPQGGGLNTGELFF. The CDR3 bases are TGTGCCAGCAGCTTGGTCCCCCAGGGGGGGGGCCTTAACACCGGGGAGCTGTTTTTT. Filled out from reference TRBV7-2 and TRBJ2-2, the complete variable domain reads GAGVSQSPSNKVTEKGKDVELRCDPISGHTALYWYRQSLGQGLEFLIYFQGNSAPDKSGLPSDRFSAERTGGSVSTLTIQRTQQEDSAVYLCASSLVPQGGGLNTGELFFGEGSRLTVL.

Many counts were recorded for this clonotype. The chain has TRBV11-2 and TRBJ2-1, with a tentative D call TRBD2 (5 bases). The V end lost 1 base, the J end lost 7 bases, and 11 bases lay between the germline ends. Germline lookup yields CDR1 SGHAT and CDR2 FQNNGV. The CDR3 covers 14 residues. The CDR3 bases are TGTGCCAGCAGCTTAGGGACGGGAAAAAATGAGCAGTTCTTC. This encodes CASSLGTGKNEQFF.

The rearrangement joins TRBV24-1 to TRBJ2-2, with D uncertain. This CDR3 contains 13 residues. Germline CDR1 KGHDR, CDR2 SFDVKD. V gave up 10 bases and J gave up 6 bases, with 14 bases separating them. The CDR3 sequence: CATTNRISGELFF. The CDR3 DNA reads as TGTGCCACAACAAATAGGATATCCGGGGAGCTGTTTTTT.

This clonotype was picked up many times. The chain recombines TRBV28 with TRBJ2-1; TRBD1 matches 11 bases. The CDR3 is made up of 16 amino acids. V dropped 5 bases and J dropped 6; count of bases not matched to a gene: 9. Germline CDR1 is MDHEN and CDR2 is SYDVKM. The chain's CDR3 is CASSAPDRGRGNEQFF. The CDR3 DNA follows: TGTGCCAGCAGTGCACCGGACAGGGGGCGCGGCAATGAGCAGTTCTTC. Drawing the rest from reference TRBV28 and TRBJ2-1, the complete variable domain is DVKVTQSSRYLVKRTGEKVFLECVQDMDHENMFWYRQDPGLGLRLIYFSYDVKMKEKGDIPEGYSVSREKKERFSLILESASTNQTSMYLCASSAPDRGRGNEQFFGPGTRLTVL.

In its sample, this clonotype was seen a few times. At one of its ends the junction is not consistent with the germline gene, which may arise from a read error. The chain is built from TRBV30 and TRBJ1-3; 7 nucleotides match TRBD1. This CDR3 comprises 15 residues. The germline CDR1 and CDR2 sequences are GTSNPN and SVGIG (reference sequence). CDR3 bases: TGTGCCTGGAGAGCTGGGACAGCCTCTGGAAACACCACATATTTT. This gives the protein CAWRAGTASGNTTYF.

The genes are TRBV12-3 or TRBV12-4 and TRBJ1-5; D not certain. V was trimmed by 6 bases and J by 3 bases, leaving 12 bases between them. The CDR3 consists of 14 residues. The CDR3 DNA follows: TGTGCCAGCAGCCTAGGGAATGTCAATCAGCCCCAGCATTTT. It yields the protein CASSLGNVNQPQHF.

This clonotype was observed at least ten times. CDR3: CASSPRPGLAGDTQYF. As DNA, the CDR3 is TGTGCCAGCAGCCCGCGTCCCGGGTTGGCGGGGGATACGCAGTATTTT. The gene calls are TRBV7-8 and TRBJ2-3; tentatively, D is TRBD2 (6 bases). The CDR3 has 16 amino acids. Trimming removed 5 bases at V and 6 bases at J, with 21 bases between. From germline, CDR1 is SGHVS and CDR2 FQNEAQ.

This clonotype was detected only a few times. V gene TRBV20-1 combines with J gene TRBJ2-7; 8 positions agree with TRBD2. Trimming at V came to 0 bases and at J to 3 bases, leaving 7 bases not matched to a gene. CDR1 and CDR2 (germline): DFQATT, SNEGSKA (reference sequence). The CDR3 extends over 15 amino acids. This CDR3 is CSARDSRRGDYEQYF. The CDR3 nucleotides read TGCAGTGCTAGAGATTCGAGGCGGGGGGACTACGAGCAGTACTTC.